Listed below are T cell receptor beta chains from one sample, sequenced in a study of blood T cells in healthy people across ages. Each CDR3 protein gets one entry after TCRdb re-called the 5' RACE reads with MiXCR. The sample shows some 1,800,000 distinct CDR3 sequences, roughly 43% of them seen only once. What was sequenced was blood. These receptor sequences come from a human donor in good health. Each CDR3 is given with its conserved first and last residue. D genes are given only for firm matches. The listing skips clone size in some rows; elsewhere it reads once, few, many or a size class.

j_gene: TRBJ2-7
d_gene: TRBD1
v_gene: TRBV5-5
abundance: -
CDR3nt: TGTGCCAGCTACCGGACAGGGGGCTACGAGCAGTACTTC
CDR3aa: CASYRTGGYEQYF

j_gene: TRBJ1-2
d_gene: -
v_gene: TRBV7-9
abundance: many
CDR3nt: TGTGCCAGCAGTTTAGCGGGTAGTAACTATGGCTACACCTTC
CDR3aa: CASSLAGSNYGYTF

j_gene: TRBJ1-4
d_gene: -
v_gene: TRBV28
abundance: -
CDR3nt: TGTGCCGGGGGGCATGGACAGCGTAATGAAAAACGGTTTTTT
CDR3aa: CAGGHGQRNEKRFF

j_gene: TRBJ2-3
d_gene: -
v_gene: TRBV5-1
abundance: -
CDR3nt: TGCGCCAGCAGCTTGGGTCTTCCTCCTGGGGATACGCAGTATTTT
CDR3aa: CASSLGLPPGDTQYF

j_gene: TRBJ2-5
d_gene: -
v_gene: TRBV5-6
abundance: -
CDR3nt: TGTGCCAGCAGCTTGGCGAGGTATTCCGGAGAGACCCAGTACTTC
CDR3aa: CASSLARYSGETQYF

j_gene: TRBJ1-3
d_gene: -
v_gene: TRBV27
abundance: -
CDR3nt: TGTGCCAGCAGGACTGGAAACACCATATATTTT
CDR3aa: CASRTGNTIYF

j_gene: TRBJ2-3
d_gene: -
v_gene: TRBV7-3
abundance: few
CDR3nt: TGTGCCAGCAGACTTACCCCGGGTGGAGGTATAGATACGCAGTATTTT
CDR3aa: CASRLTPGGGIDTQYF

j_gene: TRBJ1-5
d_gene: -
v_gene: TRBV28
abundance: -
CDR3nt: TGTGCCAGCACAAAACTACAGGGTTACAATGTTAGAGTGGTCCAGCATTTT
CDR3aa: CASTKLQGYNVRVVQHF

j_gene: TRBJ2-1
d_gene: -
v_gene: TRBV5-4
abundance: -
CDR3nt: TGTGCCAGCAGTCAACCGGGAGAACGGCGGGTTGAGCAGTTCTTC
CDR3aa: CASSQPGERRVEQFF

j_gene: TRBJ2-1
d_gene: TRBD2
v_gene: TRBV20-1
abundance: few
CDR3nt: TGCAGTGCTAGGGAGCGGGGGCGCACCTACAATGAGCAGTTCTTC
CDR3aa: CSARERGRTYNEQFF

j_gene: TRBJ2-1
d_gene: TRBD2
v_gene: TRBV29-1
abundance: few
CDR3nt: TGCAGCGTTGAAGCTACTAGCGGGGGCCAGCAGTTCTTC
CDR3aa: CSVEATSGGQQFF

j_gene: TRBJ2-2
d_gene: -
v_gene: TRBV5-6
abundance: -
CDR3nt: TGTGCCAGCAGCTTGGAAGTTGGAGGGGCCTACACCGGGGAGCTGTTTTTT
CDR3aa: CASSLEVGGAYTGELFF

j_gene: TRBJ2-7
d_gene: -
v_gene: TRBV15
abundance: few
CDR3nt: TGTGCCACCAGCAGTTCCCTGACAACCTCCTACGAGCAGTACTTC
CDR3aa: CATSSSLTTSYEQYF

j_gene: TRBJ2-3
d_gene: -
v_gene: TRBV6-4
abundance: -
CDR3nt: TGTGCCAGCCCCTCCGGCGGGGGCTTAGGTAGGACAGATACGCGGTATTTT
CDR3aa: CASPSGGGLGRTDTRYF

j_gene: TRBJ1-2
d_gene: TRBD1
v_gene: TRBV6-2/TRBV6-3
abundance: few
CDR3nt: TGTGCCAGCAGTTTGAGGACAGGGACTGACGGCTACACCTTC
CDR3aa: CASSLRTGTDGYTF

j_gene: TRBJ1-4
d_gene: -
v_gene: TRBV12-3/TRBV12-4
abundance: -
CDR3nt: TGTGCCAGCAGTCATTTAGACGAAAAACTGTTTTTT
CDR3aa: CASSHLDEKLFF